A selection of T cell receptor beta chains follows, all from one sample in a study of technical replicates of blood from several donors. TCRdb keeps only in-frame clones here, not all; method: immunoSEQ multiplex PCR. The profile shows tens of thousands of clones, 92% of them singletons. The sample consisted of T cells isolated from PBMCs. The receptors here all came from a human donor in good health. The CDR3 runs from the conserved cysteine through the conserved F or W. A D gene is named only where the DNA matches it firmly. Clone sizes are given selectively: once, few, many, or a class where the clone is expanded.

17 TRBJ1-4 - - TRBV4-2 TGTGCCAGCAGCCAAGACTTTCCCGGGATTACTAATGAAAAACTGTTTTTT CASSQDFPGITNEKLFF
14 TRBJ1-2 - - TRBV18 TGTGCCACCACCAACCAGACAGGAATCTATGGCTACACCTTC CATTNQTGIYGYTF
13 TRBJ2-5 - TRBD2 TRBV19 TGTGCCAGTAGTACTGGACTAGCGGGAGTCAGGTACTTC CASSTGLAGVRYF
12 TRBJ1-1 - - TRBV5-6 TGTGCCAGCAGCCACAAAGCGGGTGAAGCTTTCTTT CASSHKAGEAFF
14 TRBJ2-7 - TRBD1 TRBV6-5 TGTGCCAGCAGAGACCGGGACAGGTACTACGAGCAGTACTTC CASRDRDRYYEQYF
16 TRBJ2-2 - TRBD2 TRBV5-1 TGCGCCAGCAGCTTCGGGGGGGGCCGGCTGTCCGGGGAGCTGTTTTTT CASSFGGGRLSGELFF
14 TRBJ2-7 - - TRBV2 TGTGCCAGCAGTGAAAGGCAGAGGGTTGACGAGCAGTACTTC CASSERQRVDEQYF
13 TRBJ2-3 - TRBD1 TRBV28 TGTGCCAGCAGAACGACAGGGGAAGATACGCAGTATTTT CASRTTGEDTQYF
16 TRBJ2-7 - TRBD1 TRBV10-2 TGCGCCAGCAGTGAGTCTGGGACAGGAGGGATCTACGAGCAGTACTTC CASSESGTGGIYEQYF
13 TRBJ1-5 - - TRBV7-8 TGTGCCAGCACAGAACGTAACAATCAGCCCCAGCATTTT CASTERNNQPQHF
19 TRBJ2-5 - TRBD2 TRBV5-1 TGCGCCAGCAGCTTGGTTTTTAGAGGGCGACTAGCGCTGGAAAGGACCCAGTACTTC CASSLVFRGRLALERTQYF
14 TRBJ1-2 - - TRBV12-5 TGTGCTAGTGGCATCCATGCGGGTTGGAATGGCTACACCTTC CASGIHAGWNGYTF
15 TRBJ2-3 once - TRBV4-2 TGTGCCAGCATACCGGGGATCGGTAGCACAGATACGCAGTATTTT CASIPGIGSTDTQYF
14 TRBJ1-2 - TRBD1 TRBV28 TGTGCCATCCGAAGACAGGGGTCGAGCTATGGCTACACCTTC CAIRRQGSSYGYTF
12 TRBJ2-3 - - TRBV11-3 TGTGCCAGCAGTGGCGGGACGGATACGCAGTATTTT CASSGGTDTQYF
15 TRBJ2-3 - - TRBV18 TGTGCCAGCTCACCATTAACGAGCGCCACAGATACGCAGTATTTT CASSPLTSATDTQYF
15 TRBJ1-4 - TRBD1 TRBV10-3 TGTGCCATCAGTGACCTACAGGGGGCTGGAGAAAAACTGTTTTTT CAISDLQGAGEKLFF
13 TRBJ2-7 - - TRBV11-2 TGTGCCAGCCGTCTGGGGGGGCCTAACGAGCAGTACTTC CASRLGGPNEQYF
15 TRBJ2-1 - - TRBV7-9 TGTGCCAGCAGCTCCCGGGAACGGAAGGTCAATGAGCAGTTCTTC CASSSRERKVNEQFF
13 TRBJ2-7 - TRBD2 TRBV29-1 TGCAGCGTTGGTCTAGCTAGCGGTTACGAGCAGTACTTC CSVGLASGYEQYF
15 TRBJ1-3 - - TRBV11-1 TGTGCCAGCAGCCCAGACAGGACCTCTGGAAACACCATATATTTT CASSPDRTSGNTIYF
17 TRBJ2-1 once - TRBV15 TGTGCCACCAGCAGAGACCCCGGTGCCTACTCCTACAATGAGCAGTTCTTC CATSRDPGAYSYNEQFF
14 TRBJ2-1 - TRBD1 TRBV6-1 TGTGCCATATCACGGGACAGGGTTTTCAATGAGCAGTTCTTC CAISRDRVFNEQFF
13 TRBJ1-3 - TRBD1 TRBV28 TGTGCCAGCAGGACAGGGGCTGGAAACACCATATATTTT CASRTGAGNTIYF
13 TRBJ1-1 - TRBD1 TRBV11-2 TGTGCCAGCAGCTACGACAGGGACACTGAAGCTTTCTTT CASSYDRDTEAFF
15 TRBJ2-7 once TRBD1 TRBV11-2 TGTGCCACACGGGACGCCGGGACAGGGTTCCACGAGCAGTACTTC CATRDAGTGFHEQYF
14 TRBJ2-2 - TRBD1 TRBV11-2 TGTGCCAGCAGCTTGCCAGGGGGCGGCGGGGAGCTGTTTTTT CASSLPGGGGELFF
15 TRBJ1-6 - TRBD1 TRBV6-5 TGTGCCAGCAGTTACCAGCGGACAGGGGTTTCCCCCCTCCACTTT CASSYQRTGVSPLHF
13 TRBJ2-1 - - TRBV29-1 TGCAGCGTTATTAAGAGGTCCTACAATGAGCAGTTCTTC CSVIKRSYNEQFF
13 TRBJ1-2 - TRBD1 TRBV30 TGTGCCTGGAGTGTAGAGGGGGCCTATGGCTACACCTTC CAWSVEGAYGYTF
15 TRBJ2-1 - TRBD2 TRBV27 TGTGCCAGCAGTTTATCGGTAGCGGGAGGGTATGAGCAGTTCTTC CASSLSVAGGYEQFF
13 TRBJ1-2 - - TRBV2 TGTGCCAGCAGACAGGTAGCTAACTATGGCTACACCTTC CASRQVANYGYTF
16 TRBJ2-3 - TRBD1 TRBV6-5 TGTGCCAGCAGTTACTGGACAGGGGGCGGCACAGATACGCAGTATTTT CASSYWTGGGTDTQYF
15 TRBJ2-7 - TRBD1 TRBV4-1 TGCGCCAGCAGCCAAGATTACAGGGGGCACTACGAGCAGTACTTC CASSQDYRGHYEQYF
16 TRBJ1-1 - TRBD1 TRBV19 TGTGCCAGTAGTGTCGAACCGGGACAGGGGGTTCCAGGGGCTTTCTTT CASSVEPGQGVPGAFF
18 TRBJ2-1 - - TRBV10-3 TGTGCCATCAGTGAGTATCTTCCGACGACAACCCCTTACAATGAGCAGTTCTTC CAISEYLPTTTPYNEQFF
17 TRBJ2-6 - TRBD1 TRBV7-9 TGTGCCAGCACCATCGGGACAGGGGGTGGTGGGGCCAACGTCCTGACTTTC CASTIGTGGGGANVLTF
16 TRBJ1-5 - - TRBV28 TGTGCCAGCAGTAGATACCGACAGGTTAGCAATCAGCCCCAGCATTTT CASSRYRQVSNQPQHF
14 TRBJ1-3 - - TRBV18 TGTGCCAGCTCGCGCGACAGCTCTGGAAACACCATATATTTT CASSRDSSGNTIYF
13 TRBJ2-1 - TRBD1 TRBV2 TGTGCCAGCAGTGAATGGCCCGGACAGGGTGCGTTCTTC CASSEWPGQGAFF
15 TRBJ2-1 - TRBD2 TRBV5-1 TGCGCCAGCAGTCTACGGACTAGCGGGAGCTATGAGCAGTTCTTC CASSLRTSGSYEQFF
16 TRBJ1-1 once TRBD1 TRBV29-1 TGCAGCGTTGGCTCAAGGACAGGGGGCGGGGGCACTGAAGCTTTCTTT CSVGSRTGGGGTEAFF
13 TRBJ2-7 - TRBD1 TRBV6-5 TGTGCCAGCAGGGAAATCAGGGGGAACGAGCAGTACTTC CASREIRGNEQYF
18 TRBJ2-4 - - TRBV11-2 TGTGCCAGCAGCTCTTACAGAGGCCCCGGGATAGCCAAAAACATTCAGTACTTC CASSSYRGPGIAKNIQYF
16 TRBJ2-1 - TRBD2 TRBV5-4 TGTGCCAGCAGCGATAAACTAGCGGGGGGGCCCTATGAGCAGTTCTTC CASSDKLAGGPYEQFF
14 TRBJ2-5 - - TRBV4-2 TGTGCCAGCAGCCAAGAGTCAGTTGGAGAGACCCAGTACTTC CASSQESVGETQYF
15 TRBJ1-2 - TRBD1 TRBV28 TGTGCCAGCAGCGGGACAGGGGCAAGTGGCTATGGCTACACCTTC CASSGTGASGYGYTF
16 TRBJ1-5 - TRBD1 TRBV7-9 TGTGCCAGCAGGCATCCAGGACAGGGGCTCAATCAGCCCCAGCATTTT CASRHPGQGLNQPQHF
14 TRBJ1-2 few - TRBV5-1 TGCGCCAGCAGCATCCAGCTGGGGGGGTATGGCTACACCTTC CASSIQLGGYGYTF
15 TRBJ2-1 - TRBD2 TRBV6-1 TGTGCCAGCAGTGTGGTGGGGGGGGAATTCAATGAGCAGTTCTTC CASSVVGGEFNEQFF
17 TRBJ1-2 - - TRBV4-1 TGCGCCAGCAGCCAAGATGCCCGCAGGGGCGCGCGCTATGGCTACACCTTC CASSQDARRGARYGYTF
12 TRBJ1-3 - TRBD1 TRBV6-5 TGTGCCACGCAGGACAGGACAGGAACCATATATTTT CATQDRTGTIYF
14 TRBJ1-2 - TRBD1 TRBV4-2 TGTGCCAGCAGCCAAGACGACAGGGCCTATGGCTACACCTTC CASSQDDRAYGYTF
15 TRBJ2-7 - - TRBV6-5 TGTGCCAGCAGTTACTCGGTTACAGGAGACTACGAGCAGTACTTC CASSYSVTGDYEQYF
14 TRBJ1-3 - TRBD1 TRBV28 TGTGCCAGCAGTTCCCCGGGACAGGGAAACACCATATATTTT CASSSPGQGNTIYF
14 TRBJ1-3 - TRBD1 TRBV4-2 TGTGCCAGCAGCCAGGCGGACAGGGACAACACCATATATTTT CASSQADRDNTIYF